The 11 T cell receptor beta chains given below trace back to one sample, sequenced in a study of identical twins. TCRdb re-called the 5' RACE reads through MiXCR, storing one row per CDR3 protein. The repertoire includes about 570,000 distinct CDR3 sequences, around a tenth of them detected once, and 3% sits in the top ten. These data are also associated with another study on yellow fever vaccine responses in identical twins.

Material for sequencing was PBMCs. Receptors originate from a young woman in good health.

This clonotype was seen only a few times. This chain links TRBV4-2 with TRBJ2-3; 7 bases are a match to TRBD2. In germline, CDR1 is LGHNA, CDR2 YNFKEQ. CDR3 length: 23 amino acids. Trimming at V came to 4 bases and at J to 0 bases, leaving 28 bases not matched to a gene. CDR3 DNA sequence: TGTGCCAGCAGCCCCCTGCGGGAGAGTCAGTCCGGGGTCAACCGAACAAGCACAGATACGCAGTATTTT. Encoded protein: CASSPLRESQSGVNRTSTDTQYF.

The V gene is TRBV30, the J gene TRBJ2-1; TRBD1 is a possible D gene (5 bases). Germline V CDR1 and CDR2: GTSNPN, SVGIG (reference sequence). This CDR3 has 15 residues. V was cut by 5 bases and J by 7 bases, with 21 bases left in between. The CDR3 sequence: CAWGAHPQATNEQFF. CDR3 sequence (DNA): TGTGCCTGGGGGGCCCATCCACAGGCCACTAATGAGCAGTTCTTC.

This chain links TRBV7-9 with TRBJ1-6, with 9 bases matching TRBD1. The V gene end was trimmed by 2 bases and the J gene end by 5 bases; junction bases not matched to a gene: 7. Looked up from germline, CDR1 is SEHNR and CDR2 is FQNEAQ (reference sequence). CDR3 length: 17 residues. CDR3 sequence (DNA): TGTGCCAGCAGCTTACTGGGACAGGGAAAGGATAATTCACCCCTCCACTTT. This codes for CASSLLGQGKDNSPLHF.

In its sample, this clonotype was seen many times. The chain has TRBV27 and TRBJ2-1; 7 positions agree with TRBD2. This CDR3 spans 15 amino acids. The V gene end was trimmed by 3 bases and the J gene end by 1 base; junction bases not matched to a gene: 3. Germline-derived CDR1 and CDR2 are MNHEY and SMNVEV (reference sequence). The CDR3: CASSLPSGSYNEQFF. The CDR3 coding sequence is TGTGCCAGCAGTTTGCCTAGCGGATCCTACAATGAGCAGTTCTTC.

This clonotype was observed a few times. The chain is built from TRBV7-9 and TRBJ2-3; TRBD2 matches at 8 bases. J gave up 11 bases and V 0 bases, and 13 bases lay outside the gene matches. This CDR3 has 16 residues. Germline CDR1 reads SEHNR; CDR2 reads FQNEAQ (reference sequence). DNA of the CDR3: TGTGCCAGCAGCTTAGCCTCTAGCGGGCTCCGCCAGGAGCAGTATTTT. It yields the protein CASSLASSGLRQEQYF.

A few counts support this clonotype. The chain recombines TRBV5-1 with TRBJ2-5, with 12 bases identical to TRBD2. Germline CDR1 SGHRS, CDR2 YFSETQ. V dropped 4 bases and J dropped 3; count of bases not matched to a gene: 7. There are 16 residues in the CDR3. This CDR3 reads CASSVGRLAGEETQYF. The CDR3, as DNA: TGCGCCAGCAGCGTCGGGCGACTAGCGGGGGAAGAGACCCAGTACTTC.

This clonotype occurred a few times. The chain couples TRBV6-2 or TRBV6-3 to TRBJ2-7; possibly TRBD2 for D (6 bases). Germline values: CDR1 MNHEY, CDR2 SVGEGT. The CDR3 length is 15 residues. Between the trimmed V and J ends, which lost 7 bases and 0 bases, there was a span of 16 bases. In DNA form, the CDR3 reads TGTGCCAGCACCGTCCCGGGACTGTACTCCTACGAGCAGTACTTC. Translated: CASTVPGLYSYEQYF.

J is TRBJ1-1 and V is TRBV27; no clear D gene. Trimming took 0 bases from V and 8 from J, leaving 10 bases between them. Germline loops: CDR1 MNHEY, CDR2 SMNVEV (reference sequence). This CDR3 is 13 amino acids long. CDR3 amino acids: CASSLSVDWEAFF. Here the CDR3 DNA reads TGTGCCAGCAGTTTATCCGTGGACTGGGAAGCTTTCTTT.

A few counts support this clonotype. The chain links TRBV5-1 to TRBJ2-5, with a tentative D call TRBD2 (5 bases). The CDR3 loop spans 15 amino acids. Germline V gene data show CDR1 as SGHRS and CDR2 as YFSETQ. V was trimmed by 0 bases and J by 1 base, leaving 10 bases between them. The chain's CDR3 is CASSLAPGFQETQYF. CDR3 coding DNA: TGCGCCAGCAGCTTGGCCCCGGGATTCCAAGAGACCCAGTACTTC. The variable domain in full, completed from reference TRBV5-1 and TRBJ2-5, reads KAGVTQTPRYLIKTRGQQVTLSCSPISGHRSVSWYQQTPGQGLQFLFEYFSETQRNKGNFPGRFSGRQFSNSRSEMNVSTLELGDSALYLCASSLAPGFQETQYFGPGTRLLVL.

This clonotype was observed a handful of times. The CDR3 DNA reads TGTGCCAGCAGCCGGACAGGGGATGCCGATCAGCCCCAGCATTTT. The encoded protein is CASSRTGDADQPQHF. V usage is TRBV3-1 and J usage is TRBJ1-5; 9 bases agree with TRBD1. This CDR3 comprises 15 residues. Trimming took 4 bases from V and 5 from J; bases not matched to a gene: 6. The V gene's germline CDR1 is LGHDT and CDR2 YNNKEL (reference sequence).

This clonotype has more than one count but fewer than ten. This chain links TRBV7-9 with TRBJ2-3, with 7 bases lining up with TRBD1. The CDR3 sequence is 17 residues long. Germline CDR1 reads SEHNR; CDR2 reads FQNEAQ (reference sequence). Trimming cost V 1 base and J 1 base; bases outside gene matches: 8. The CDR3 DNA reads as TGTGCCAGCAGCTTAGACCGACAGGGTTGGGGCACAGATACGCAGTATTTT. It yields the protein CASSLDRQGWGTDTQYF.